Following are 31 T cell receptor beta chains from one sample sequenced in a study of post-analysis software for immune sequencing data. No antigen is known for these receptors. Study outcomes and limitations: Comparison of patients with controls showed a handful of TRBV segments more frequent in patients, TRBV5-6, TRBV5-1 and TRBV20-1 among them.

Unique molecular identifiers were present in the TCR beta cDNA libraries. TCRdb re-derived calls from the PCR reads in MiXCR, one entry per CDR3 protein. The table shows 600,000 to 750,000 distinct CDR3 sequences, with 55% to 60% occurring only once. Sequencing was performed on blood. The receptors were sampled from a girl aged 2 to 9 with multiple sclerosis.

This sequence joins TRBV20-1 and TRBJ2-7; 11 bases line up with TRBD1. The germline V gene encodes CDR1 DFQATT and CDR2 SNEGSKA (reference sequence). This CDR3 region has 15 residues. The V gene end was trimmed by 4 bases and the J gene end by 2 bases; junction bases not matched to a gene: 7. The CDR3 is CSANPRDRGTYEQYF. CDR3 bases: TGCAGTGCTAACCCCCGGGACAGGGGGACCTACGAGCAGTACTTC.

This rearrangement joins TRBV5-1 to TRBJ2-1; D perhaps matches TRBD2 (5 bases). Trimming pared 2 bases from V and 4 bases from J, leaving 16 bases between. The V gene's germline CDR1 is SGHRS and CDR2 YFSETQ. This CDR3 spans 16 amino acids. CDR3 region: CASSFTSGIRYNEQFF. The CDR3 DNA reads TGCGCCAGCAGCTTTACAAGCGGAATAAGATACAATGAGCAGTTCTTC.

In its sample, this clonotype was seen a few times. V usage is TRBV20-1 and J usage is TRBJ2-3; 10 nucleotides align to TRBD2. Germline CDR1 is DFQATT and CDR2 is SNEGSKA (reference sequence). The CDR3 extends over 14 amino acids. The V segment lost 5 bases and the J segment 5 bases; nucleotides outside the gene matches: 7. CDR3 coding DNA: TGCAGTGCTTCGCTAGCGGGAGCTAAAGATACGCAGTATTTT. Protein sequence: CSASLAGAKDTQYF.

CDR3 nucleotide sequence: TGTGCCAGCAGCTTGGACGGGACGGAGACCCAGTACTTC. Protein product: CASSLDGTETQYF. The chain combines TRBV7-2 with TRBJ2-5, with D perhaps assigned TRBD1 or TRBD2 (5 bases each). V lost 3 bases to trimming and J lost 5 bases, with 10 bases between them. Germline V lookup: CDR1 SGHTA, CDR2 FQGNSA. The CDR3 sequence is 13 residues long.

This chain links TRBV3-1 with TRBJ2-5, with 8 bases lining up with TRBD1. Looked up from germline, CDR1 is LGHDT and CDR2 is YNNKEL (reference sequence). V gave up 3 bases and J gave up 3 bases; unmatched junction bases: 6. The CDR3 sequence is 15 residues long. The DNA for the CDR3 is TGTGCCAGCAGCCACCCGACGACAGGGGAAGAGACCCAGTACTTC. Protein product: CASSHPTTGEETQYF.

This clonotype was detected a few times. Written as DNA, the CDR3 is TGCGCCAGCAGCCAAGTGAGGGGGTATAAAAAACTGTTTTTT. It translates to CASSQVRGYKKLFF. The J gene is TRBJ1-4, the V gene TRBV4-1, with D perhaps TRBD1 (6 bases). Germline V gene sequence: CDR1 MGHRA, CDR2 YSYEKL. V dropped 1 base and J dropped 9 bases, with 12 bases sitting between them. The CDR3 spans 14 residues.

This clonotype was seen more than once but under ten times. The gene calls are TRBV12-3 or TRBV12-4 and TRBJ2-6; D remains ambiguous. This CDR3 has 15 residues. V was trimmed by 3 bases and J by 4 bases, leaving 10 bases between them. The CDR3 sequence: CASSFWAPGANVLTF. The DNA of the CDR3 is TGTGCCAGCAGTTTCTGGGCGCCGGGGGCCAACGTCCTGACTTTC.

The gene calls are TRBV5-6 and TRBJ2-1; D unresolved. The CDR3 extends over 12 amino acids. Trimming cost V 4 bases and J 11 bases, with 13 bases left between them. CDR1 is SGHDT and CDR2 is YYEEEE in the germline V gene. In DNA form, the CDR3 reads TGTGCCAGCAGCCGACTCGACCCCAAGCAGTTCTTC. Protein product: CASSRLDPKQFF.

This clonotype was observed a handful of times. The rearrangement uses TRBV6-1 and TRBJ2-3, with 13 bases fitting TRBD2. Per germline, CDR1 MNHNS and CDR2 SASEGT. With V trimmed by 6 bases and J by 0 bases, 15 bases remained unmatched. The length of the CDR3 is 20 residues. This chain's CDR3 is CASRSQPGLAGTPSTDTQYF. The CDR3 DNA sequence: TGTGCCAGCAGATCACAGCCGGGACTAGCGGGGACCCCTAGCACAGATACGCAGTATTTT.

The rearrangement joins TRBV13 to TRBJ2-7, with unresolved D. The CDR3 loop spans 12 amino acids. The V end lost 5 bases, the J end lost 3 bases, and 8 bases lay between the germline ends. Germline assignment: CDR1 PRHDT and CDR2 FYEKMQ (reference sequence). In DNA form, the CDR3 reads TGTGCCAGCAGCGCTGGGATCTACGAGCAGTACTTC. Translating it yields CASSAGIYEQYF.

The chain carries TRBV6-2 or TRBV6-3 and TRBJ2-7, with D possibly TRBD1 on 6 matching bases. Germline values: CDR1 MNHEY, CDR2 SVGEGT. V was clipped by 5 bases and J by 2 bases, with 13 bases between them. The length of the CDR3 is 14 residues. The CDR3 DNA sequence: TGTGCCAGCAGTCATGTACAGGGCACCTACGAGCAGTACTTC. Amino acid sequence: CASSHVQGTYEQYF.

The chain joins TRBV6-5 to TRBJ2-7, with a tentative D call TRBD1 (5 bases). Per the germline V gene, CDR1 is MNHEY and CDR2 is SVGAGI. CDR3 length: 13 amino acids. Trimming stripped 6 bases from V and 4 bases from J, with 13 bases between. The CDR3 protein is CASSRQNDYEQYF. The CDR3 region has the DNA TGTGCCAGCAGCAGACAGAATGATTACGAGCAGTACTTC.

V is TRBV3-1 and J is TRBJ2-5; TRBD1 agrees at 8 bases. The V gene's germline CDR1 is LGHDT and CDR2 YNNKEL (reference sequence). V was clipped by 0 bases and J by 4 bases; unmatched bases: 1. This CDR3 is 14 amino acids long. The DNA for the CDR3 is TGTGCCAGCAGCCAAGAACAGGGGGGAGAGACCCAGTACTTC. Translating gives CASSQEQGGETQYF.

CDR3 protein: CASSAGLTYEQYF. DNA of the CDR3: TGTGCCAGCAGTGCCGGGCTGACCTACGAGCAGTACTTC. The chain links TRBV2 to TRBJ2-7; D not resolved. In germline, CDR1 is SNHLY, CDR2 FYNNEI. The CDR3 length is 13 residues. Trimming left V 4 bases short and J 2 bases short, with 9 bases between.

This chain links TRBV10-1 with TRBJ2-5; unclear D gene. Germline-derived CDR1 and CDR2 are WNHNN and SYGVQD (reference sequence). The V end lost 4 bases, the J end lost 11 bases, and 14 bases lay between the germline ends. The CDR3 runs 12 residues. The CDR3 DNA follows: TGCGCCAGCAGTGCGGCCCATCCGTGGCAGTACTTC. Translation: CASSAAHPWQYF.

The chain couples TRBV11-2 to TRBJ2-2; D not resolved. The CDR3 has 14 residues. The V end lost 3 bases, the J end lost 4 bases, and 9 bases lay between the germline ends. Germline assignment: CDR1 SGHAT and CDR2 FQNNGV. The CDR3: CASSFTPVTGELFF. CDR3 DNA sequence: TGTGCCAGCAGCTTTACGCCTGTCACCGGGGAGCTGTTTTTT.

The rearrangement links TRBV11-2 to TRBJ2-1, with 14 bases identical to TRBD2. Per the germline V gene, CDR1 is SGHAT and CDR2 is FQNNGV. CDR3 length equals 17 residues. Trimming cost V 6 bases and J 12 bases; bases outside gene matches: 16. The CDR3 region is CASRSGTSGGRADGQFF. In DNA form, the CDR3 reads TGTGCCAGCAGATCTGGGACTAGCGGGGGCCGGGCCGATGGGCAGTTCTTC.

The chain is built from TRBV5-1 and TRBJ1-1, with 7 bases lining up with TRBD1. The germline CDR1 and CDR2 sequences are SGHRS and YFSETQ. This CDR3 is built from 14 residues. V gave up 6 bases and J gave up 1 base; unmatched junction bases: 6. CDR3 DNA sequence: TGCGCCAGCACCGAGACAGGGAGGAACACTGAAGCTTTCTTT. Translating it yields CASTETGRNTEAFF.

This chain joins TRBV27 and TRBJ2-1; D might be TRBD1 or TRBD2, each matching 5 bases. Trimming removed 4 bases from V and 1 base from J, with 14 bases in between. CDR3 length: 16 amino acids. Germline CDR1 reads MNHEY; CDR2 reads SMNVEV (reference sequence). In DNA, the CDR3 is TGTGCCAGCAGTTCGGGGCCGGGGATATCCTACAATGAGCAGTTCTTC. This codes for CASSSGPGISYNEQFF.

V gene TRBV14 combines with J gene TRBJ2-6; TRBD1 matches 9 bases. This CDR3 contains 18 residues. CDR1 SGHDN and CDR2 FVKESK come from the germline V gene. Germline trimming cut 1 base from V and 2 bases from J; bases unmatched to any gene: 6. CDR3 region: CASSQVGGQGPGANVLTF. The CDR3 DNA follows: TGTGCCAGCAGCCAAGTAGGGGGACAGGGACCTGGGGCCAACGTCCTGACTTTC.

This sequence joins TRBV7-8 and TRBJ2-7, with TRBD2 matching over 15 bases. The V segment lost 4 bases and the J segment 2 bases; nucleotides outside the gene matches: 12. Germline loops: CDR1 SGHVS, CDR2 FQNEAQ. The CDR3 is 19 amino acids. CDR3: CASSYPGTSGRIQPYEQYF. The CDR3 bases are TGTGCCAGCAGCTACCCGGGGACTAGCGGGAGGATTCAACCCTACGAGCAGTACTTC.

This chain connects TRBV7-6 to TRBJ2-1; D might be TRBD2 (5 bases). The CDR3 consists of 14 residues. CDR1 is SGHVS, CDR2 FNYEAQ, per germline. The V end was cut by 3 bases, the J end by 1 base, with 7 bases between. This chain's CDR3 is CASSLEVSYNEQFF. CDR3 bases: TGTGCCAGCAGCTTGGAGGTTTCCTACAATGAGCAGTTCTTC. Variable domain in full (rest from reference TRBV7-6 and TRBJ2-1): GAGVSQSPRYKVTKRGQDVALRCDPISGHVSLYWYRQALGQGPEFLTYFNYEAQQDKSGLPNDRFSAERPEGSISTLTIQRTEQRDSAMYRCASSLEVSYNEQFFGPGTRLTVL.

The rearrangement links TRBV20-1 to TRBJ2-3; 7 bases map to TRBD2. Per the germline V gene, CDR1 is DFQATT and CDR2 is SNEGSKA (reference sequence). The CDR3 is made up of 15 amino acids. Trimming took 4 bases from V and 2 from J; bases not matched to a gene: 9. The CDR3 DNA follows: TGCAGTGCTACCTGGGCGGGAGACCTCACAGATACGCAGTATTTT. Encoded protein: CSATWAGDLTDTQYF.

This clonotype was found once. The CDR3 sequence: CASSYSAGVGTDTQYF. CDR3 sequence (DNA): TGTGCCAGCAGTTACTCCGCGGGAGTAGGCACAGATACGCAGTATTTT. The chain uses TRBV6-2 or TRBV6-3 and TRBJ2-3; TRBD2 aligns across 7 bases. CDR1 is MNHEY, CDR2 SVGEGT, per germline. With V trimmed by 0 bases and J by 1 base, 4 bases remained unmatched. CDR3 length equals 16 residues.

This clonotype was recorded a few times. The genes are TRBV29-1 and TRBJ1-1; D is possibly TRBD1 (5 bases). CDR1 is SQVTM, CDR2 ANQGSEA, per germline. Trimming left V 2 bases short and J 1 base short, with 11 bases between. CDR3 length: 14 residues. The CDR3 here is CSVELGDRNTEAFF. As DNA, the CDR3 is TGCAGCGTTGAATTGGGTGACAGGAACACTGAAGCTTTCTTT.

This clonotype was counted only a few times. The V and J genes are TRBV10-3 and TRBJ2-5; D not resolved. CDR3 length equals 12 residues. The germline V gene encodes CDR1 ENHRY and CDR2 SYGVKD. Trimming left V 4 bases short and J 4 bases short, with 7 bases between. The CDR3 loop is CAISGVGETQYF. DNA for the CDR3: TGTGCCATCAGTGGGGTGGGAGAGACCCAGTACTTC.

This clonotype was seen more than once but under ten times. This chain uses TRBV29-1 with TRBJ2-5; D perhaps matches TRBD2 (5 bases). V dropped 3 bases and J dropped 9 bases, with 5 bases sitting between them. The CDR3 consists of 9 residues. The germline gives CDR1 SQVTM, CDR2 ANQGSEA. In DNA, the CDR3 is TGCAGCGTTGACGGGGCCCAGTACTTC. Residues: CSVDGAQYF.

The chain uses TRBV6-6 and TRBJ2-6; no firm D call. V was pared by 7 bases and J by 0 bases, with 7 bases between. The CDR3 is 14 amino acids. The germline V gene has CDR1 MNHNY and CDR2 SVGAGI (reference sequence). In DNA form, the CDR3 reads TGTGCCAGCAATGAGGCCTCTGGGGCCAACGTCCTGACTTTC. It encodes CASNEASGANVLTF.

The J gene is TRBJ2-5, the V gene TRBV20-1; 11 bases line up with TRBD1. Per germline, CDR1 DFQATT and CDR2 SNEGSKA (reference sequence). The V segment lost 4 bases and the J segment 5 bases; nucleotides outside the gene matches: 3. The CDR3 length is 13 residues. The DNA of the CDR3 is TGCAGTGCTAACCGGGACAGGGGGGAGACCCAGTACTTC. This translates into CSANRDRGETQYF.

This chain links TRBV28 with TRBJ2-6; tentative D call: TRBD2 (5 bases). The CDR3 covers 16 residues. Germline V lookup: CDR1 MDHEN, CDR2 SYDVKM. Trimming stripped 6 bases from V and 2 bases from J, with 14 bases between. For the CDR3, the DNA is TGTGCCAGCAGCCCTGGGTGGGAGACTGGGGCCAACGTCCTGACTTTC. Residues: CASSPGWETGANVLTF. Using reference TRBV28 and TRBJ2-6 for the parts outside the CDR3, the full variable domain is DVKVTQSSRYLVKRTGEKVFLECVQDMDHENMFWYRQDPGLGLRLIYFSYDVKMKEKGDIPEGYSVSREKKERFSLILESASTNQTSMYLCASSPGWETGANVLTFGAGSRLTVL.

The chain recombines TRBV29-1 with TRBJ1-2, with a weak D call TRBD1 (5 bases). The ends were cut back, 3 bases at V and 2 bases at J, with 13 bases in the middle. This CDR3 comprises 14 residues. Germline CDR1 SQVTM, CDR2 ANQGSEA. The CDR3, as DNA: TGCAGCGTTGAGGGGATTGAGGGGAACTATGGCTACACCTTC. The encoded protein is CSVEGIEGNYGYTF.